This paragraph reports one T cell receptor beta chain. Its antigen remains unknown. At sampling all donors were nominally healthy, likely with unrecorded immune exposures. The PCR ran on 60 Vbeta and 13 Jbeta primers. Produced via immunoSEQ multiplex PCR; TCRdb's table is partial and in-frame only. The sample yields 79,000 or so clones, almost 80% seen once. This sample is part of a study of cytomegalovirus exposure and HLA in healthy donors. Study at large: About 80 million unique TCRs from HLA-typed donors were held in an early data release.

Broader study findings: Most TCR beta V segments were productive about 87% or about 30% of the time in an earlier analysis. Accurate HLA-A and HLA-B prediction from TCR beta sequences was reported for most subjects.

Trimming removed 0 bases from V and 1 base from J, with 8 bases in between. The germline V gene has CDR1 SGDLS and CDR2 YYNGEE. The CDR3 length is 16 residues. The sample comprised PBMCs. This sequence joins TRBV9 and TRBJ1-6; perhaps TRBD1 as D (6 bases). The sequence came from a woman aged 40 to 50 in good health and CMV-seropositive. DNA for the CDR3: TGTGCCAGCAGCGTAGGAACAGGGTCCTATAATTCACCCCTCCACTTT. Its protein is CASSVGTGSYNSPLHF.